This note documents a single T cell receptor beta chain sequence. Its antigen is still unknown. Base qualities were left out, and no much larger clone turns up one base away. V is trimmed back by 5 bases and J by 6 bases, and the junction contains 10 bases that no gene match accounts for. The germline V gene encodes CDR1 MNHEY and CDR2 SVGEGT. From the cysteine through the phenylalanine, the CDR3 covers 15 amino acids. CDR3 DNA is the only sequence kept; it has 45 bases, read in frame from the first base. The data belong to a study of blood T cell repertoires in COVID-19 (dated by TCRdb to 2020 to 2021). Regarding the study in general: Samples from collaborators originated in the United States, Italy and Spain and spanned both the acute and convalescent phases of COVID-19. A de-identified subject ID, COVID-19 status, age in years and sex were almost always included in the sample metadata. The repertoires were released in a freely available public database intended as a resource for research on the immune response to SARS-CoV-2. The dataset comprised deeply sampled blood TCRbeta repertoires from subjects exposed to, actively infected with, or recovered from COVID-19. Where available, HLA class I and class II types were obtained from metadata supplied by the sample provider rather than from assay-based typing. The samples were drawn from two sources: the first 160 participants of the ongoing ImmuneRACE study, and 1,000 to 1,500 subjects contributed by 6 global collaborators. The prospective study material was composed of cDNA or gDNA derived from T cells, B-cell-depleted T cells, or PBMCs. What the work shows at the level of the full study, not this receptor alone: How much clinical and demographic metadata was included differed by source and by participant, and the metadata was provided uncurated.

TCRbeta CDR3 regions were amplified from genomic DNA by means of the immunoSEQ Assay, a bias-controlled multiplex PCR. The source study handled its data this way. Within the assay, amplification of reference gene primers was used to estimate how many nucleated cells each sample contained. To quantify the absolute abundance of each unique TCRbeta CDR3 rearrangement, sequence reads were collapsed and filtered. For each sample, productive Simpson clonality was calculated by taking the square root of Simpson's diversity index across productive rearrangements. The immuneACCESS repertoire file appears here via TCRdb, limited to in-frame rearrangements. These files lack a portion of the clones; in checked studies, under half of the deficit traces to unresolved V genes, and the cause of the others is not known. V and J calls and clone size follow that table, whereas D and trimming were derived from the DNA. This sample holds some 330,000 clones; 88% were observed only once. The ten largest clones represent more than 3% of the sample.

Each collaborating institution followed its own protocols to collect whole blood in K2EDTA tubes. For TCRbeta analysis, collaborators shipped samples in one of three forms: frozen whole blood, isolated PBMCs, or DNA extracted from either of those sample types. The V and J genes are TRBV6-2 or TRBV6-3 and TRBJ1-5; 7 bases in the junction line up with TRBD1. The clonotype comes from a woman between 45 and 65 years old with active or convalescent COVID-19. Input material: peripheral blood. The CDR3 reads CASSPRGLGPQPQHF. The nucleotide sequence is given as TGTGCCAGCAGTCCCAGGGGGTTGGGCCCTCAGCCCCAGCATTTT.